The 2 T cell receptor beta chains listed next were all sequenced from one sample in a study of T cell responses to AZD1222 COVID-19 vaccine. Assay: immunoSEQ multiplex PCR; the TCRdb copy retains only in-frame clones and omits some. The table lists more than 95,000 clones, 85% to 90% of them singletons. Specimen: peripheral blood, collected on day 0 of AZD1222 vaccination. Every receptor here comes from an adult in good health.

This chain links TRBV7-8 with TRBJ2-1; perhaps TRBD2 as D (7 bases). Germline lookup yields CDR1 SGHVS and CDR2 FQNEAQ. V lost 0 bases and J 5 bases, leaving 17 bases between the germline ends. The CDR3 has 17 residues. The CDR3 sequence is CASSLASGGRVDNEQFF. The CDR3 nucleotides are TGTGCCAGCAGCTTAGCGTCCGGGGGGCGGGTTGACAATGAGCAGTTCTTC.

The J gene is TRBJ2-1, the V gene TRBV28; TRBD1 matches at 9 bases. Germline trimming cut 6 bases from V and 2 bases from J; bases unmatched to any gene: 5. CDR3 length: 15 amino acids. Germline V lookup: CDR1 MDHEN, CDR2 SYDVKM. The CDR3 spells CASSRRQGAYNEQFF. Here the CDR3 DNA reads TGTGCCAGCAGCCGCCGACAGGGGGCCTACAATGAGCAGTTCTTC.